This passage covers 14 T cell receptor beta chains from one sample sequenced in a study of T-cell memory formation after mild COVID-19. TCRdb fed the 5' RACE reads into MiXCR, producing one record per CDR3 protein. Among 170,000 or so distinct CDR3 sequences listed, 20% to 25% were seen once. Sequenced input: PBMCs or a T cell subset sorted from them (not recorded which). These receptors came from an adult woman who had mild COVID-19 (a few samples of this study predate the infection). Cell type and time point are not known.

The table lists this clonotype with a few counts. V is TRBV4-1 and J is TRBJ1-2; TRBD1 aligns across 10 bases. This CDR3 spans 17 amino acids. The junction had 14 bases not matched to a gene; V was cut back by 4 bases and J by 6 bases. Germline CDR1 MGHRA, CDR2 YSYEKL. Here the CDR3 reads CASSPAKTGQGIDGYTF. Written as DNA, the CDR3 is TGCGCCAGCAGCCCAGCCAAGACGGGACAGGGGATCGATGGCTACACCTTC.

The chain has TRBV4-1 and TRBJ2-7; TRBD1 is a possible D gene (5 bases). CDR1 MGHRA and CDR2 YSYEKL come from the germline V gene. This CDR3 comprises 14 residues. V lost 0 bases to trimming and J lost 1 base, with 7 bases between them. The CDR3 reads CASSQEPGSYEQYF. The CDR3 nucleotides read TGCGCCAGCAGCCAAGAACCAGGGTCCTACGAGCAGTACTTC.

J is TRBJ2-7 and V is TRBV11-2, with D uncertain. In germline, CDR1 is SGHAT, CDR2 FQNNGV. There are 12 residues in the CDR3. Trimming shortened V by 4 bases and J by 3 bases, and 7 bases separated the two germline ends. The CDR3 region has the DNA TGTGCCAGCAGCTCACTACTCTACGAGCAGTACTTC. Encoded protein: CASSSLLYEQYF.

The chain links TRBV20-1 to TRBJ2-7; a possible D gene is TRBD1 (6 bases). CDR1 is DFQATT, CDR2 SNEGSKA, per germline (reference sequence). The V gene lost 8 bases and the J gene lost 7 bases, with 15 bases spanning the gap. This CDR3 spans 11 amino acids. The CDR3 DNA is TGCAGTAACGTCAGGGGTGGTGAGCAGTACTTC. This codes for CSNVRGGEQYF.

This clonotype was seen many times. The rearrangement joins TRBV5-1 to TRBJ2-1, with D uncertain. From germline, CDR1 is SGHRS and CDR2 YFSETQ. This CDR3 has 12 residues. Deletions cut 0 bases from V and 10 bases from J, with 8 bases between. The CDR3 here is CASSLGVLEQFF. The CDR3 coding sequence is TGCGCCAGCAGCTTGGGGGTTCTAGAGCAGTTCTTC.

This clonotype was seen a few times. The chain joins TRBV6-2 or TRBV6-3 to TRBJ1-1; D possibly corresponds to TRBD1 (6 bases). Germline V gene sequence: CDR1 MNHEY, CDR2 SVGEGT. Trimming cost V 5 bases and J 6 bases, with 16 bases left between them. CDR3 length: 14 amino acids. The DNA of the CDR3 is TGTGCCAGCAGTGAATGGGGGCAAACGGCTGAAGCTTTCTTT. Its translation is CASSEWGQTAEAFF.

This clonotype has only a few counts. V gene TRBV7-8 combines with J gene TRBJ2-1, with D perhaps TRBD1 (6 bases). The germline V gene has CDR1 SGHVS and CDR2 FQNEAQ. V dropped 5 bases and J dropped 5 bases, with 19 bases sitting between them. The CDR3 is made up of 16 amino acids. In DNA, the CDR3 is TGTGCCAGCAGCCTACCGGCGAGGACAGCGAACAATGAGCAGTTCTTC. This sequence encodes CASSLPARTANNEQFF.

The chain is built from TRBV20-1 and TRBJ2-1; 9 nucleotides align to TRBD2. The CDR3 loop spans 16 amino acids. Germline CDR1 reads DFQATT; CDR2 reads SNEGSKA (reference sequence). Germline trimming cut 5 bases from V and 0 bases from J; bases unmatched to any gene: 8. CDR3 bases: TGCAGTGCTGGAACTAGCGGGCAAAGCTCCTACAATGAGCAGTTCTTC. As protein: CSAGTSGQSSYNEQFF.

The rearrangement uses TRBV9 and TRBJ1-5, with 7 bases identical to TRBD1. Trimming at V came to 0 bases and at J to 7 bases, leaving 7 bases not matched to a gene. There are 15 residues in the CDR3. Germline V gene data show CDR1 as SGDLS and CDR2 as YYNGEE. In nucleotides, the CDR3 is TGTGCCAGCAGCGTAGGAGGGGGCTCCGGGCAGCCCCAGCATTTT. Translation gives CASSVGGGSGQPQHF.

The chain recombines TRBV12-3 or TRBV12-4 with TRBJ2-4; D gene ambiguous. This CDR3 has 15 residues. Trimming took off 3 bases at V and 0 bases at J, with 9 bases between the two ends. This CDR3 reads CASSFLGLAKNIQYF. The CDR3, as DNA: TGTGCCAGCAGTTTTTTGGGATTAGCCAAAAACATTCAGTACTTC.

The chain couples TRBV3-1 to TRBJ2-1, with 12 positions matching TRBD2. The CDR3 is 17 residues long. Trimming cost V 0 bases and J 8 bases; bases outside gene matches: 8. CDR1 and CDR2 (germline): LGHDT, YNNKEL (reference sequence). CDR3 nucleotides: TGTGCCAGCAGCCAAGAGGGACTAGCGGGTTGGTGGGATGAGCAGTTCTTC. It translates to CASSQEGLAGWWDEQFF.

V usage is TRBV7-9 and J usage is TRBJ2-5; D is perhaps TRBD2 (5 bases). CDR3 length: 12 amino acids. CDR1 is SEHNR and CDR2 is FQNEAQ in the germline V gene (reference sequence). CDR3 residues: CASRAGQETQYF. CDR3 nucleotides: TGTGCGAGCCGGGCGGGCCAAGAGACCCAGTACTTC.

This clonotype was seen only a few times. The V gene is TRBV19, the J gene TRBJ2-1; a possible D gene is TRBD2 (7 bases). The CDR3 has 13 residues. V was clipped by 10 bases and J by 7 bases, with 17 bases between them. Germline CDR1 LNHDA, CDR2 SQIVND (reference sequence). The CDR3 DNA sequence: TGTGCCATAGGGGGGGGCCAGTCGAATGAGCAGTTCTTC. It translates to CAIGGGQSNEQFF.

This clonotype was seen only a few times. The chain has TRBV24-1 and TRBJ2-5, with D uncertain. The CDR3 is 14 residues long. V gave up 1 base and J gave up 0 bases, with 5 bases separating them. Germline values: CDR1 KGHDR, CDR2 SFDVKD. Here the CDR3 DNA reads TGTGCCACCAGTGATTTCGGCGACCAAGAGACCCAGTACTTC. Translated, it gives CATSDFGDQETQYF.